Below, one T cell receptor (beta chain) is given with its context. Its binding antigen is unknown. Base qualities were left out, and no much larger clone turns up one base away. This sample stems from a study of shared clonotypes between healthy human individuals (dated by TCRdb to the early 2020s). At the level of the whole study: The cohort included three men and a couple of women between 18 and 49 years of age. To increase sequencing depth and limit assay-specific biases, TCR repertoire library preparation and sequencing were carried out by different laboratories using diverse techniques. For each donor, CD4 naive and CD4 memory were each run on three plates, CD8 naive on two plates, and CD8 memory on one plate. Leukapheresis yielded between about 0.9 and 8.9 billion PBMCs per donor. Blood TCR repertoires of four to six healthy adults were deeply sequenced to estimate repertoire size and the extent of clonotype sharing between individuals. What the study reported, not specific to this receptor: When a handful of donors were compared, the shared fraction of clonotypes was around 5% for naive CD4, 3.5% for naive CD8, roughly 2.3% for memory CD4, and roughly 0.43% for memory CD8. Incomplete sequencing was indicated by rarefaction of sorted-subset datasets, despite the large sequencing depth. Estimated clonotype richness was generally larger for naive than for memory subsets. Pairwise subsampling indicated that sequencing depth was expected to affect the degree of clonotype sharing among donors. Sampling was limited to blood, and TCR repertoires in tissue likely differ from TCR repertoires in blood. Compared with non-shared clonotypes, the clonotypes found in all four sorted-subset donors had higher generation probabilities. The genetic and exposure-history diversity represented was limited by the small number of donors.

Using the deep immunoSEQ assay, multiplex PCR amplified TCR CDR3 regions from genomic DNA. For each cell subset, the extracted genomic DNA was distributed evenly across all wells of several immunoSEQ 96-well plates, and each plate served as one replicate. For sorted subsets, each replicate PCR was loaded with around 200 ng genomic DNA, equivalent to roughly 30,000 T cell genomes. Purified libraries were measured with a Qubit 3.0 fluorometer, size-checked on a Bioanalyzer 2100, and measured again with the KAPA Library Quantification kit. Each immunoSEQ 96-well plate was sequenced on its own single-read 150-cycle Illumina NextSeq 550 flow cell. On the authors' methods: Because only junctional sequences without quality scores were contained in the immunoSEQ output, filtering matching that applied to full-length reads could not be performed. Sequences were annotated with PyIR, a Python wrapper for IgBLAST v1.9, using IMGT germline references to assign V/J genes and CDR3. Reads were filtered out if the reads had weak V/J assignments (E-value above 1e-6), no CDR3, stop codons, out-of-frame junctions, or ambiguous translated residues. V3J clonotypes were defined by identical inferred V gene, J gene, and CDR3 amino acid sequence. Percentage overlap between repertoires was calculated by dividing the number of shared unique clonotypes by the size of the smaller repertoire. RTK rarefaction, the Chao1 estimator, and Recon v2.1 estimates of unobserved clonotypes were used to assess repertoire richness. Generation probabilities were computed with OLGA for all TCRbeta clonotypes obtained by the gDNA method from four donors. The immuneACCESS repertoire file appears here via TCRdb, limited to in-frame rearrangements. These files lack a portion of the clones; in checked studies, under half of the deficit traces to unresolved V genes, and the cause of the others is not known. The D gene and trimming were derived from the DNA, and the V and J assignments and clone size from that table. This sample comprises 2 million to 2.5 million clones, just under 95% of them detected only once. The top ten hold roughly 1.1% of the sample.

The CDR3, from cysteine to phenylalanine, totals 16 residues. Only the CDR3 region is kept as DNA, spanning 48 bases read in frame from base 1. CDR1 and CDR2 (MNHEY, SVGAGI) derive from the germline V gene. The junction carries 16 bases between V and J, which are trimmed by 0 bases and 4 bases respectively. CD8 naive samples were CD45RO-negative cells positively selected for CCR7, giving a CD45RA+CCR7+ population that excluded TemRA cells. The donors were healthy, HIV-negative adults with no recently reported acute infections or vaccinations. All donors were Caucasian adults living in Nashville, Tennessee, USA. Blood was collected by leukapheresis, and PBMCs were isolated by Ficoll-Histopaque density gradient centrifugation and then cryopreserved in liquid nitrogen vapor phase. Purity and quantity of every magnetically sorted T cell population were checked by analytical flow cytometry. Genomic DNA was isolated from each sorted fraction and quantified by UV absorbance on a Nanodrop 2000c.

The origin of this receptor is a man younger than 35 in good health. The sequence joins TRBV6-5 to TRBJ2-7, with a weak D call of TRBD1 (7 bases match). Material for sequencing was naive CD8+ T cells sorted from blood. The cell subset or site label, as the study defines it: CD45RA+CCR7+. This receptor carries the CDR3 CASSYSLGAGGYEQYF. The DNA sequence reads TGTGCCAGCAGTTACTCCCTTGGGGCAGGGGGGTACGAGCAGTACTTC.